Listed here are 9 T cell receptor beta chains from one sample, sequenced in a study of blood T cell repertoires in COVID-19. The protocol was immunoSEQ multiplex PCR, while the TCRdb copy is restricted to in-frame clones and leaves out a portion. Found here are 45,000 to 65,000 clones, more than 75% of them singletons; the top ten hold approximately 5.1%. The sequenced sample consisted of peripheral blood. The receptors here all came from an elderly man in a cohort sampled during active COVID-19.

The chain links TRBV19 to TRBJ2-2, with 11 positions matching TRBD2. CDR3 size: 15 residues. Germline loops: CDR1 LNHDA, CDR2 SQIVND (reference sequence). After removal of 5 bases from V and 6 bases from J, the junction contained 5 bases not matched to a gene. For the CDR3, the DNA is TGTGCCAGTAGTGCCGGACTAGCGGGCTCCGGGGAGCTGTTTTTT. Encoded protein: CASSAGLAGSGELFF.

This chain uses TRBV7-3 with TRBJ1-1; TRBD1 agrees at 7 bases. This CDR3 contains 15 residues. The germline V gene has CDR1 SGHTA and CDR2 FQGTGA. The trim removed 0 bases at V and 4 bases at J, leaving 5 bases unmatched. This chain's CDR3 is CASSLTSDRVTEAFF. CDR3 in DNA: TGTGCCAGCAGCTTAACGAGCGACAGGGTCACTGAAGCTTTCTTT.

The chain carries TRBV2 and TRBJ1-2; no reliable D call. V was clipped by 3 bases and J by 0 bases, with 8 bases between them. CDR3 size: 14 residues. Germline V lookup: CDR1 SNHLY, CDR2 FYNNEI. The CDR3 sequence: CASSDRLANYGYTF. The CDR3 DNA reads TGTGCCAGCAGTGACCGCTTAGCTAACTATGGCTACACCTTC.

This chain links TRBV7-3 with TRBJ2-2; D gene ambiguous. Trimming stripped 5 bases from V and 1 base from J, with 5 bases between. CDR3 size: 13 residues. Germline values: CDR1 SGHTA, CDR2 FQGTGA. The CDR3 spells CASSPGNTGELFF. The DNA for the CDR3 is TGTGCCAGCAGCCCAGGGAACACCGGGGAGCTGTTTTTT.

This clone was picked up one time. The rearrangement uses TRBV5-4 and TRBJ1-2; 9 bases map to TRBD1. The germline V gene encodes CDR1 SGHNT and CDR2 YYREEE (reference sequence). The junction had 6 bases not matched to a gene; V was cut back by 5 bases and J by 7 bases. The CDR3 is 13 residues long. The chain's CDR3 is CASRPQGARGYTF. CDR3 DNA: TGTGCCAGCAGGCCACAGGGGGCGCGTGGCTACACCTTC.

The rearrangement joins TRBV3-1 (or the pseudogene TRBV3-2) to TRBJ2-1, with 11 bases aligning to TRBD2. This CDR3 contains 14 residues. Germline trimming cut 2 bases from V and 7 bases from J; bases unmatched to any gene: 1. The V gene's germline CDR1 is LGHDT and CDR2 YNNKEL (reference sequence). CDR3 sequence reads: CASSQLAGGNEQFF. CDR3 DNA: TGTGCCAGCAGCCAACTAGCGGGAGGAAATGAGCAGTTCTTC.

This clone has just one count. V and J are TRBV12-3 or TRBV12-4 and TRBJ2-7; 7 nucleotides match TRBD1. V shed 5 bases, J shed 7 bases, and the junction held 8 bases outside the gene matches. This CDR3 region has 13 residues. The CDR3 region has the DNA TGTGCCAGCAGTCATTCGGGACAGATAGAGCAGTACTTC. The encoded protein is CASSHSGQIEQYF.

V and J are TRBV12-3 or TRBV12-4 and TRBJ1-1, with a weak D call TRBD1 (6 bases). The ends were cut back, 3 bases at V and 6 bases at J, with 8 bases in the middle. The CDR3 runs 12 residues. The CDR3 region is CASSLGAAEAFF. CDR3 DNA sequence: TGTGCCAGCAGTTTGGGGGCAGCTGAAGCTTTCTTT.

The chain combines TRBV11-2 with TRBJ2-1; no definite D call. Germline V gene lookup returns CDR1 SGHAT and CDR2 FQNNGV. There are 13 residues in the CDR3. V dropped 0 bases and J dropped 4 bases, with 4 bases sitting between them. DNA of the CDR3: TGTGCCAGCAGCTTAGACAGGTACAATGAGCAGTTCTTC. Translating it yields CASSLDRYNEQFF.